The 10 T cell receptor beta chains reported below all come from one sample, sequenced in a study of T cell clonality in common variable immunodeficiency. What these receptors recognize is not known. Findings and limits, study-wide: In common variable immunodeficiency, TCR beta chains reportedly carried fewer deletions and N-nucleotide insertions.

The assay was immunoSEQ multiplex PCR, and TCRdb's table has in-frame clones only and misses some. The data list more than 7,000 clones, none observed once; around 5.4% falls to the top ten. Sequenced: peripheral blood mononuclear cells. The receptors shown here come from a human donor with common variable immunodeficiency.

Concerning this clone itself: The CDR3 end is not reached by the read, which stops 3 residues before it; the germline J gene fills it in. The gene calls are TRBV18 and TRBJ2-1; D gene uncertain. This CDR3 comprises 14 residues. V lost 6 bases to trimming and J lost 0 bases, with 9 bases between them. The germline V gene encodes CDR1 KGHSH and CDR2 LQKENI. The sequenced part of the CDR3 DNA is TGTGCCAGCTCCCGAGGTGACTCCTACAATGAG. Translating gives CASSRGDSYNE. The whole CDR3 protein reads CASSRGDSYNEQFF. The variable domain in full, completed from reference TRBV18 and TRBJ2-1, reads NAGVMQNPRHLVRRRGQEARLRCSPMKGHSHVYWYRQLPEEGLKFMVYLQKENIIDESGMPKERFSAEFPKEGPSILRIQQVVRGDSAAYFCASSRGDSYNEQFFGPGTRLTVL.

As regards this clone: The read terminates 3 residues ahead of where the CDR3 ends, so the germline J gene completes it. This chain links TRBV18 with TRBJ2-1; 12 bases are shared with TRBD2. The J segment lost 4 bases and the V segment lost 3 bases, leaving 4 bases of the junction unmatched. This CDR3 has 16 amino acids. Germline assignment: CDR1 KGHSH and CDR2 LQKENI. The DNA read from the CDR3 is TGTGCCAGCTCACCCCGCGGGACTAGCGGGTACAATGAG. This sequence encodes CASSPRGTSGYNE. The full CDR3 protein reads CASSPRGTSGYNEQFF.

This clone has a handful of counts. The CDR3 bases that were read are TGTGCCAGCTCATACAGCCAAGAGACC. Its translation is CASSYSQET. The whole CDR3 sequence is CASSYSQETQYF. The chain employs TRBV2 and TRBJ2-5; no clear D gene. The CDR3 is cut off 3 residues early in the read; its end comes from the germline J gene. Deletions cut 8 bases from V and 1 base from J, with 8 bases between. The germline gives CDR1 SNHLY, CDR2 FYNNEI. CDR3 size: 12 residues.

This clone showed up just a few times. The read is 3 residues too short to cover the CDR3 end, so that end is filled in from the germline J gene. The chain recombines TRBV7-9 with TRBJ1-2, with 9 positions matching TRBD1. The length of the CDR3 is 13 residues. The germline gives CDR1 SEHNR, CDR2 FQNEAQ (reference sequence). Germline trimming cut 5 bases from V and 7 bases from J; bases unmatched to any gene: 5. CDR3 protein: CASSPGQGGGYTF. The part of the CDR3 DNA that was read is TGTGCCAGCAGCCCGGGACAGGGAGGTGGC.

Turning to this clone: The read falls 3 residues short of the CDR3 end, and the missing part is taken from the germline J gene. The gene calls are TRBV7-8 and TRBJ2-7; 7 positions match TRBD1. Germline V lookup: CDR1 SGHVS, CDR2 FQNEAQ. Trimming removed 5 bases from V and 0 bases from J; junction bases left unmatched: 10. The CDR3 spans 16 residues. This CDR3 is CASSPQPGQLSYEQYF. The CDR3 bases that were read are TGTGCCAGCAGCCCCCAACCGGGACAGCTCTCCTACGAG.

Details on this clone: The CDR3 extends 3 residues past the end of the read, so its final part is completed from the germline J gene. This chain joins TRBV2 and TRBJ2-7, with D possibly TRBD1 on 6 matching bases. The ends were cut back, 8 bases at V and 3 bases at J, with 20 bases in the middle. The CDR3 consists of 15 residues. CDR1 and CDR2 (germline): SNHLY, FYNNEI. CDR3 protein: CASVVMGAPVYEQYF. The part of the CDR3 DNA that was read is TGTGCCAGCGTCGTTATGGGGGCGCCGGTCTACGAG.

In the case of this clone: The read is 3 residues too short to cover the CDR3 end, so that end is filled in from the germline J gene. This sequence joins TRBV5-6 and TRBJ2-5, with D possibly matching TRBD2 (6 bases). The CDR3 spans 13 residues. The germline gives CDR1 SGHDT, CDR2 YYEEEE. Trimming took off 5 bases at V and 5 bases at J, with 13 bases between the two ends. The CDR3 DNA, read in part, is TGTGCCAGCAGACGAGGGACTGGGGAGACC. It is translated as CASRRGTGET. The whole CDR3 protein reads CASRRGTGETQYF.

Turning to this clone: The read falls 3 residues short of the CDR3 end, and the missing part is taken from the germline J gene. The chain combines TRBV7-2 with TRBJ2-1; possibly TRBD1 for D (6 bases). The V end lost 1 base, the J end lost 8 bases, and 9 bases lay between the germline ends. Germline CDR1 reads SGHTA; CDR2 reads FQGNSA. The CDR3 is made up of 13 amino acids. CDR3 DNA, as far as it was read: TGTGCCAGCAGCTTAGACAGGGCCGATGAG. Encoded protein: CASSLDRADE. The entire CDR3 sequence reads CASSLDRADEQFF.

There are a few counts of this clone. The DNA ends 3 residues before the CDR3 does, and the rest of the CDR3 is filled in from the germline J gene. The chain employs TRBV18 and TRBJ1-1; possible D gene TRBD1, 5 bases. CDR1 KGHSH and CDR2 LQKENI come from the germline V gene. The germline V and J ends were trimmed by 0 bases and 0 bases, with 8 bases remaining between them. CDR3 size: 15 residues. The CDR3 reads CASSPPGGVNTEAFF. The sequenced CDR3 bases are TGTGCCAGCTCACCACCGGGGGGGGTGAACACTGAA. The variable domain in full, completed from reference TRBV18 and TRBJ1-1, reads NAGVMQNPRHLVRRRGQEARLRCSPMKGHSHVYWYRQLPEEGLKFMVYLQKENIIDESGMPKERFSAEFPKEGPSILRIQQVVRGDSAAYFCASSPPGGVNTEAFFGQGTRLTVV.

This clone came up a few times. The CDR3 extends 3 residues past the end of the read, so its final part is completed from the germline J gene. This chain joins TRBV19 and TRBJ1-1; the match to TRBD1 covers 7 bases. Germline trimming cut 9 bases from V and 5 bases from J; bases unmatched to any gene: 6. This CDR3 is built from 12 residues. Germline-derived CDR1 and CDR2 are LNHDA and SQIVND (reference sequence). The CDR3 protein is CASRTGGTEAFF. The CDR3 DNA, read in part, is TGTGCCAGCAGGACAGGCGGGACTGAA.